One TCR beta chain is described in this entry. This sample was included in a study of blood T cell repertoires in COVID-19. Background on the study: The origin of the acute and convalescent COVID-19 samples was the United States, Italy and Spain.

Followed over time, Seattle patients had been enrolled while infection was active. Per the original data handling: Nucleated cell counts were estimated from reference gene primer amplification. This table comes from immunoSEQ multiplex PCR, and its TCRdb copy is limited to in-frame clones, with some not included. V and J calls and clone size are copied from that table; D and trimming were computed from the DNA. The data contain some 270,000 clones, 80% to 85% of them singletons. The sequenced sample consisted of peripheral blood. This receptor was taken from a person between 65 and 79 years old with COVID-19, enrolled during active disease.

CDR3 bases: TGTGCCAGCACCCCCGGCGGCGGGAGCGGCCATGAGCAGTTCTTC. Protein: CASTPGGGSGHEQFF. The genes are TRBV5-4 and TRBJ2-1, with 7 bases that match TRBD2. With 6 bases clipped from V and 8 bases from J, the junction kept 14 bases outside the gene matches. Germline-derived CDR1 and CDR2 are SGHNT and YYREEE (reference sequence). This CDR3 comprises 15 residues.